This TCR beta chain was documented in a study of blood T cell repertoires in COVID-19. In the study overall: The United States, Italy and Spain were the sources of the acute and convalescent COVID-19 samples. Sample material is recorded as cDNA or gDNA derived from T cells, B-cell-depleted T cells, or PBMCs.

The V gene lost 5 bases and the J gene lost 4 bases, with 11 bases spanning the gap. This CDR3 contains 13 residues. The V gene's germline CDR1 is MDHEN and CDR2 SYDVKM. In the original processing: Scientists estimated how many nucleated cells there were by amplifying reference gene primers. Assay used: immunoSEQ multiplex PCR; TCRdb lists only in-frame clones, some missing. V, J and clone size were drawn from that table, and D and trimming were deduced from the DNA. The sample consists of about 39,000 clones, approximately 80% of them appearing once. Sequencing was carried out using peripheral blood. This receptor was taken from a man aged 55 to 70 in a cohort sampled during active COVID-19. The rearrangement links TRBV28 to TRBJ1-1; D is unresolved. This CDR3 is CASSPQASTEAFF. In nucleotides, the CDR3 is TGTGCCAGCAGTCCCCAGGCCAGCACTGAAGCTTTCTTT.